This TCR beta chain comes out of a study of cytomegalovirus exposure and HLA in healthy donors. At the level of the study: Across 350 to 500 genotyped donors, approximately 80% landed in the Caucasian-associated ancestry cluster.

PCR employed 60 Vbeta and 13 Jbeta primers. This table comes from immunoSEQ multiplex PCR, and its TCRdb copy is limited to in-frame clones, with some not included. The profile shows roughly 110,000 clones, about 80% of them singletons. In the case of this clone: As yet, its antigen is unknown.

The CDR3 runs 14 residues. Germline V lookup: CDR1 MNHNY, CDR2 SVGAGI (reference sequence). Trimming took 5 bases from V and 3 from J, leaving 13 bases between them. There were likely unrecorded immune exposures, though donors were nominally healthy when sampled. Overall study results and limits: In a later analysis, donors in an Asian-associated ancestry cluster reportedly had fewer N-insertions in productive TCRs than the cohort mean.

The TCR sequence derives from a human donor in good health. The genes are TRBV6-6 and TRBJ2-5; tentative D call: TRBD2 (6 bases). The specimen sequenced was PBMCs. CDR3 in amino acids: CASSPKTRKETQYF. The DNA of the CDR3 is TGTGCCAGCAGTCCAAAGACTAGAAAAGAGACCCAGTACTTC.